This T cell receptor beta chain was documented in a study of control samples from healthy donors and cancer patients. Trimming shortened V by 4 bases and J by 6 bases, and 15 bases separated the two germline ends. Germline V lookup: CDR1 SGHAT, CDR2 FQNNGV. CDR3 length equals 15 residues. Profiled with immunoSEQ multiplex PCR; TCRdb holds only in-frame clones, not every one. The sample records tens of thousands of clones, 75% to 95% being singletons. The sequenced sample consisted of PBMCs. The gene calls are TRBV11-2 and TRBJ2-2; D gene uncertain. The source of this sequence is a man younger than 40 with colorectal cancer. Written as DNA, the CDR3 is TGTGCCAGCAGCTCTGGATTCCTACGTTCCGGGGAGCTGTTTTTT. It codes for CASSSGFLRSGELFF.